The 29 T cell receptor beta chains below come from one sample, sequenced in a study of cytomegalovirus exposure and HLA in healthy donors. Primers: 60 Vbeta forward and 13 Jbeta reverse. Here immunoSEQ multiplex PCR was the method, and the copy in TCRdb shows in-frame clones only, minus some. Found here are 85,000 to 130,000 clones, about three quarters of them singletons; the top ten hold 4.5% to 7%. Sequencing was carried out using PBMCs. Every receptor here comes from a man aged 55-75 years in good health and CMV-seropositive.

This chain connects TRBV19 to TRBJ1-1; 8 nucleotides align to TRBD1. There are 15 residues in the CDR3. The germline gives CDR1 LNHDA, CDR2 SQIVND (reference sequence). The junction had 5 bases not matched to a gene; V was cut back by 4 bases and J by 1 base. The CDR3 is CASSTRQGTNTEAFF. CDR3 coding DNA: TGTGCCAGTAGTACAAGACAGGGGACGAACACTGAAGCTTTCTTT.

For the CDR3, the DNA is TGTGCCAGCAGCTTAAGGAGGATTTCCGGGGTGGGCTACACCTTC. Its protein product is CASSLRRISGVGYTF. The chain recombines TRBV7-3 with TRBJ1-2; D unclear. The CDR3 spans 15 residues. Trimming removed 1 base at V and 8 bases at J, with 17 bases between. Germline CDR1 and CDR2: SGHTA and FQGTGA.

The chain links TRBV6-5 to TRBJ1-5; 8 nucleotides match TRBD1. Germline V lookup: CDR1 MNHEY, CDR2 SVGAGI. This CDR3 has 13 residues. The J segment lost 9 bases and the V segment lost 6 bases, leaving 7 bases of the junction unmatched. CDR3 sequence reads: CASSLGQGRPQHF. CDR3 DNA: TGTGCCAGCAGCTTAGGACAGGGACGGCCCCAGCATTTT.

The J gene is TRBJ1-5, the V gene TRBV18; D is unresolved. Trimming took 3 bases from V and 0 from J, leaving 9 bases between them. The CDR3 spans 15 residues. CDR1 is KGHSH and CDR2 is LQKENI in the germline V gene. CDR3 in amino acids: CASSPMGDSNQPQHF. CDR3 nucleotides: TGTGCCAGCTCACCGATGGGAGATAGCAATCAGCCCCAGCATTTT.

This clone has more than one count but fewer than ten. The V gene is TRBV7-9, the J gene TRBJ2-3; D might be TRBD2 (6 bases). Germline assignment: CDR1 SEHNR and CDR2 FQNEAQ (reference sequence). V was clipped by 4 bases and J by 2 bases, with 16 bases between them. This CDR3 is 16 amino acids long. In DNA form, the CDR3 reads TGTGCCAGCAGCTCCCGTGAGCGGGTACCCACAGATACGCAGTATTTT. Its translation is CASSSRERVPTDTQYF.

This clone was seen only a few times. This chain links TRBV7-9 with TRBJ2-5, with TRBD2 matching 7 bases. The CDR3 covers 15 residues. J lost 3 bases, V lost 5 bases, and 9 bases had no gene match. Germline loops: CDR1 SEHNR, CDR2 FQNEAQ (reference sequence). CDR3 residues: CASSPWGGTEETQYF. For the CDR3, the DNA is TGTGCCAGCAGCCCATGGGGAGGGACGGAAGAGACCCAGTACTTC.

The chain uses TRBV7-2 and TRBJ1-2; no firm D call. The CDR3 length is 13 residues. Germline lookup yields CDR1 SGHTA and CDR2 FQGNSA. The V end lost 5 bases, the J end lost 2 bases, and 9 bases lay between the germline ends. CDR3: CASSTQQNYGYTF. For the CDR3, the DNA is TGTGCCAGCAGCACACAACAAAACTATGGCTACACCTTC.

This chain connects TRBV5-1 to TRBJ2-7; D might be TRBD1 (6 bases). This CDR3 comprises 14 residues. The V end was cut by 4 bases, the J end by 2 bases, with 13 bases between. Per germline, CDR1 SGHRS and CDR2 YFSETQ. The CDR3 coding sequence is TGCGCCAGCAGCCCCGGACAGCTCGCCTACGAGCAGTACTTC. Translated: CASSPGQLAYEQYF. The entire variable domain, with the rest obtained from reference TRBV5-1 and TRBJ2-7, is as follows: KAGVTQTPRYLIKTRGQQVTLSCSPISGHRSVSWYQQTPGQGLQFLFEYFSETQRNKGNFPGRFSGRQFSNSRSEMNVSTLELGDSALYLCASSPGQLAYEQYFGPGTRLTVT.

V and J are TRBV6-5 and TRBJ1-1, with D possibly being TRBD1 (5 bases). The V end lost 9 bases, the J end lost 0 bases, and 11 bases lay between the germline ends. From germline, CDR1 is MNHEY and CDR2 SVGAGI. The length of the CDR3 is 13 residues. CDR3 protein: CASRRGMNTEAFF. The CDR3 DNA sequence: TGTGCCAGTAGAAGGGGCATGAACACTGAAGCTTTCTTT.

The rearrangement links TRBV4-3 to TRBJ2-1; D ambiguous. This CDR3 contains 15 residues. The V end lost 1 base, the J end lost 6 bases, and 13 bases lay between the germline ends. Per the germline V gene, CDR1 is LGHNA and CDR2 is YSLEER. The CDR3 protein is CASSQVPRMGNEQFF. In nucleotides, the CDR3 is TGCGCCAGCAGCCAAGTCCCCAGGATGGGCAATGAGCAGTTCTTC.

The DNA of the CDR3 is TGTGCCAGCAGCGCACCTCCGGGGAGCAATCAGCCCCAGCATTTT. Translation: CASSAPPGSNQPQHF. The chain is built from TRBV6-5 and TRBJ1-5; no clear D gene. V was cut by 6 bases and J by 1 base, with 13 bases left in between. The germline V gene encodes CDR1 MNHEY and CDR2 SVGAGI. The length of the CDR3 is 15 residues.

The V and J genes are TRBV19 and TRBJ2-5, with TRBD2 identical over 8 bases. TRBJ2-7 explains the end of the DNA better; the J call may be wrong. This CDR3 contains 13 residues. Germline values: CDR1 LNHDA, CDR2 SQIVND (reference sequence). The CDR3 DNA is TGTGCCAGTACCCCGCGGGGGGCGGGCGAGCAGTACTTC. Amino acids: CASTPRGAGEQYF.

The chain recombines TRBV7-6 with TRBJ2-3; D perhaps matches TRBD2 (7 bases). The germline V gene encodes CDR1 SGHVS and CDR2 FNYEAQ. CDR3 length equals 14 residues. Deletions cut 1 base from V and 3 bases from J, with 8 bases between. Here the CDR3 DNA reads TGTGCCAGCAGCTTAGAGGGGGGGACAGATACGCAGTATTTT. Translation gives CASSLEGGTDTQYF.

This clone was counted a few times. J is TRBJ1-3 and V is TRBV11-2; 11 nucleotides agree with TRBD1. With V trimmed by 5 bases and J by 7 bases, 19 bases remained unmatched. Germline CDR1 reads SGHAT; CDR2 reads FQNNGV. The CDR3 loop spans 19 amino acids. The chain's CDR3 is CASSPRDRGIVQAGNTIYF. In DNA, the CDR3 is TGTGCCAGCAGCCCCCGGGACAGGGGGATCGTGCAAGCCGGGAACACCATATATTTT.

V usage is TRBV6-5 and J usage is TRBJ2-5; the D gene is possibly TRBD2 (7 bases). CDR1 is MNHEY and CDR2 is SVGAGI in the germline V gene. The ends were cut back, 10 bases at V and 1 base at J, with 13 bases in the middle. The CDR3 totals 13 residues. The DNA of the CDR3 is TGTGCCACTGGGGGGGCGGTCCAAGAGACCCAGTACTTC. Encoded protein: CATGGAVQETQYF.

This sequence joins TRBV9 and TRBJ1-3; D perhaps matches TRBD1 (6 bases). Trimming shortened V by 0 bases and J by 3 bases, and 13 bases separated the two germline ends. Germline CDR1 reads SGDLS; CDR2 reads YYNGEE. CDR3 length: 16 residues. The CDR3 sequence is CASSVGGQSSGNTIYF. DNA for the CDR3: TGTGCCAGCAGCGTAGGAGGACAGAGCAGTGGAAACACCATATATTTT.

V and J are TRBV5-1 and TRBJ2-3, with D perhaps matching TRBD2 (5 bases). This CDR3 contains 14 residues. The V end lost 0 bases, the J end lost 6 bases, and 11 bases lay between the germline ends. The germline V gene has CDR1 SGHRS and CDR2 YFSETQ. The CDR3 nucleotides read TGCGCCAGCAGCTTGGTTGGACTGCGGGATACGCAGTATTTT. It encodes CASSLVGLRDTQYF.

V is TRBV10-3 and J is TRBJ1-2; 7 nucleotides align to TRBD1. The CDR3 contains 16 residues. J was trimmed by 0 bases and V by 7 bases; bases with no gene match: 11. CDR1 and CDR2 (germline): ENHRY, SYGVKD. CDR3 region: CAINRATGNSNYGYTF. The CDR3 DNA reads TGTGCCATCAACCGGGCGACAGGGAATTCTAACTATGGCTACACCTTC.

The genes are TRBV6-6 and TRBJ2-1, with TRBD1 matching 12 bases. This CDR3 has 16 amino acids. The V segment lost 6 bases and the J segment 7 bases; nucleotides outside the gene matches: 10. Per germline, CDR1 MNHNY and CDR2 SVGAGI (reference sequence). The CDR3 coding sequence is TGTGCCAGCAGGCCTCCGGGACAGGGGGCTGAGAATGAGCAGTTCTTC. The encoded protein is CASRPPGQGAENEQFF.

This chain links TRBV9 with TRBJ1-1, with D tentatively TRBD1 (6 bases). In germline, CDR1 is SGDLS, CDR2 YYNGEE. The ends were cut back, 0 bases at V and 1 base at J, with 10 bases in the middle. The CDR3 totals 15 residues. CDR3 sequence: CASSVATGKNTEAFF. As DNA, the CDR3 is TGTGCCAGCAGCGTAGCTACAGGGAAGAACACTGAAGCTTTCTTT.

The CDR3 is CASSSGSYNEQFF. The CDR3 region has the DNA TGTGCCAGCAGTTCCGGGAGCTACAATGAGCAGTTCTTC. This rearrangement joins TRBV28 to TRBJ2-1; TRBD2 might be the D (6 bases). This CDR3 comprises 13 residues. The V gene's germline CDR1 is MDHEN and CDR2 SYDVKM. Trimming shortened V by 4 bases and J by 3 bases, and 7 bases separated the two germline ends.

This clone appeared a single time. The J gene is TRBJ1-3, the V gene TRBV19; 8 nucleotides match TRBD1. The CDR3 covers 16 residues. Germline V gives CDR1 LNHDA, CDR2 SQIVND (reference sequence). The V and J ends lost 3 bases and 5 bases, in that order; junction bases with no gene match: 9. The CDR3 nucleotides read TGTGCCAGTAGTATCGATACAGGGGGAATAAGAAACACCATATATTTT. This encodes CASSIDTGGIRNTIYF. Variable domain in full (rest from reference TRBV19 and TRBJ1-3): DGGITQSPKYLFRKEGQNVTLSCEQNLNHDAMYWYRQDPGQGLRLIYYSQIVNDFQKGDIAEGYSVSREKKESFPLTVTSAQKNPTAFYLCASSIDTGGIRNTIYFGEGSWLTVV.

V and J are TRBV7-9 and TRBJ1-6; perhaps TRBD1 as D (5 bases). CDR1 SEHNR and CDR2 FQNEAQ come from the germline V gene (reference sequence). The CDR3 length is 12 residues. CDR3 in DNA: TGTTCCGGAGGGGCGGGGGATTCACCCCTCCACTTT. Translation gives CSGGAGDSPLHF. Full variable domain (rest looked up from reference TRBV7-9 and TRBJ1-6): DTGVSQNPRHKITKRGQNVTFRCDPISEHNRLYWYRQTLGQGPEFLTYFQNEAQLEKSRLLSDRFSAERPKGSFSTLEIQRTEQGDSAMYLCSGGAGDSPLHFGNGTRLTVT.

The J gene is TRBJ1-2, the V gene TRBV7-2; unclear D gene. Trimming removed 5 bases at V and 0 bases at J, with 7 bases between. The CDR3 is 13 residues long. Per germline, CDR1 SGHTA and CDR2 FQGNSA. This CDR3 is CASSATANYGYTF. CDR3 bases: TGTGCCAGCAGCGCCACAGCTAACTATGGCTACACCTTC.

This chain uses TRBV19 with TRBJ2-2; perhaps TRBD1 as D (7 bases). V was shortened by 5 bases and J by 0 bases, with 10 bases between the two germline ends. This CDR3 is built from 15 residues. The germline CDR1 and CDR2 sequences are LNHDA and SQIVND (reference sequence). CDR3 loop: CASSARGANTGELFF. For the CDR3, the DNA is TGTGCCAGTAGTGCCAGGGGGGCGAACACCGGGGAGCTGTTTTTT. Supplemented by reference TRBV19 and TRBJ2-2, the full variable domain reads DGGITQSPKYLFRKEGQNVTLSCEQNLNHDAMYWYRQDPGQGLRLIYYSQIVNDFQKGDIAEGYSVSREKKESFPLTVTSAQKNPTAFYLCASSARGANTGELFFGEGSRLTVL.

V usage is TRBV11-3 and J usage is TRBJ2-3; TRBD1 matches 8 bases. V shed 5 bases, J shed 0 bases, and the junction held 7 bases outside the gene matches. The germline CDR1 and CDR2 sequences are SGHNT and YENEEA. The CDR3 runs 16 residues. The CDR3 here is CASSPGQGSSTDTQYF. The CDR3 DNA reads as TGTGCCAGCAGCCCAGGACAGGGCTCTAGCACAGATACGCAGTATTTT.

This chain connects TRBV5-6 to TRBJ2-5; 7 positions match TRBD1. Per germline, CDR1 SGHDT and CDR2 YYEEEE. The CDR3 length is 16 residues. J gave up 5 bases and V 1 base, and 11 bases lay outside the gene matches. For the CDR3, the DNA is TGTGCCAGCAGCTTGTTCGCTACAGGGGACGAGGAGACCCAGTACTTC. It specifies CASSLFATGDEETQYF.

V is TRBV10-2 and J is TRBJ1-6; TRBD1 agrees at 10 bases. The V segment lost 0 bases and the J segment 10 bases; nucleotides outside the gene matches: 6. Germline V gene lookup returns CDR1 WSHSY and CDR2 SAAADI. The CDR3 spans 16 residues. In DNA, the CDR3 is TGCGCCAGCAGTGAGTCCCCGGGACAGGGGTGGTCACCCCTCCACTTT. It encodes CASSESPGQGWSPLHF.

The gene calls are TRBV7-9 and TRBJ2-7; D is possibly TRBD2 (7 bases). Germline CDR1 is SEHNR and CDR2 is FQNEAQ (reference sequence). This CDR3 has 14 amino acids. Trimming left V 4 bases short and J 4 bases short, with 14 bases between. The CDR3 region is CASSSWGGGYEQYF. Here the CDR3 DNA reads TGTGCCAGCAGCTCCTGGGGGGGCGGGTACGAGCAGTACTTC.